These T cell receptor beta chains were read from a single sample in a study of CD8 T cells in ankylosing spondylitis. TCRdb reprocessed the 5' RACE reads with MiXCR, giving one entry per CDR3 protein. The table records around 250,000 distinct CDR3 sequences, under 35% of them present only once. The sequencing sample was made of blood, either unsorted or a sorted T cell fraction (not recorded which). These receptors all stem from a male donor with ankylosing spondylitis or in good health (not recorded which). Each CDR3 is given with its conserved first and last residue. The order of the fields is D gene, V gene, J gene, clone size, CDR3 protein, CDR3 DNA. D genes are given only for firm matches. Size tells how often a clone was seen (once, few, many) or the class of an expanded clone, and some rows leave it out.

D: .
V: TRBV9
J: TRBJ2-3
size: .
CDR3: CASSSPTEGSTDTQYF
DNA: TGTGCCAGCAGCTCGCCCACTGAGGGCAGCACAGATACGCAGTATTTT

D: .
V: TRBV27
J: TRBJ2-1
size: few
CDR3: CASSLLTPRYNEQFF
DNA: TGTGCCAGCAGTTTATTAACCCCGAGGTACAATGAGCAGTTCTTC

D: .
V: TRBV7-6
J: TRBJ2-2
size: .
CDR3: CASSPARAGELFF
DNA: TGTGCCAGCAGCCCAGCGCGCGCCGGGGAGCTGTTTTTT

D: .
V: TRBV10-3
J: TRBJ2-5
size: .
CDR3: CAISRTSQETQYF
DNA: TGTGCCATCAGTCGTACTAGCCAAGAGACCCAGTACTTC

D: .
V: TRBV12-3/TRBV12-4
J: TRBJ2-2
size: .
CDR3: CASSPGQGWDGELFF
DNA: TGTGCCAGCAGCCCGGGGCAGGGTTGGGACGGGGAGCTGTTTTTT

D: TRBD1
V: TRBV15
J: TRBJ2-5
size: few
CDR3: CATSRGDSETQYF
DNA: TGTGCCACCAGCAGAGGGGACAGCGAGACCCAGTACTTC

D: .
V: TRBV5-6
J: TRBJ2-2
size: .
CDR3: CASSPPGPRTGELFF
DNA: TGTGCCAGCAGCCCCCCCGGGCCTCGCACCGGGGAGCTGTTTTTT

D: .
V: TRBV28
J: TRBJ2-1
size: .
CDR3: CASSVGPLVENEQFF
DNA: TGTGCCAGCTCTGTAGGGCCGCTAGTTGAGAATGAGCAGTTCTTC

D: .
V: TRBV15
J: TRBJ2-3
size: .
CDR3: CATSPGGTDTQYF
DNA: TGTGCCACCAGCCCAGGGGGCACAGATACGCAGTATTTT

D: .
V: TRBV11-2
J: TRBJ1-1
size: .
CDR3: CASSLPPATEAFF
DNA: TGTGCCAGCAGCCTGCCCCCAGCCACTGAAGCTTTCTTT

D: .
V: TRBV20-1
J: TRBJ2-7
size: .
CDR3: CSARGRGGSSYEQYF
DNA: TGCAGTGCTAGAGGACGGGGAGGCAGCTCCTACGAGCAGTACTTC

D: .
V: TRBV9
J: TRBJ1-1
size: few
CDR3: CASSVTVNTEAFF
DNA: TGTGCCAGCAGCGTGACAGTGAACACTGAAGCTTTCTTT

D: .
V: TRBV5-1
J: TRBJ1-3
size: .
CDR3: CASSLTYSSGNTIYF
DNA: TGCGCCAGCAGCTTGACTTATTCCTCTGGAAACACCATATATTTT

D: .
V: TRBV12-2
J: TRBJ2-3
size: .
CDR3: CASRLFGRGMGPDTQYF
DNA: TGTGCAAGTCGCTTATTCGGGAGGGGAATGGGGCCAGATACGCAGTATTTT

D: TRBD1
V: TRBV18
J: TRBJ2-7
size: few
CDR3: CASSFGTGTYEQYF
DNA: TGTGCCAGCTCATTTGGGACAGGCACCTACGAGCAGTACTTC

D: TRBD2
V: TRBV29-1
J: TRBJ2-1
size: .
CDR3: CSVEGGLAGNEQFF
DNA: TGCAGCGTTGAAGGGGGACTAGCGGGTAATGAGCAGTTCTTC

D: .
V: TRBV7-2
J: TRBJ2-7
size: few
CDR3: CASSLYIYEQYF
DNA: TGTGCCAGCAGCCTCTATATCTACGAGCAGTACTTC

D: TRBD1
V: TRBV20-1
J: TRBJ2-1
size: .
CDR3: CSAETGFNYNEQFF
DNA: TGCAGTGCTGAGACAGGGTTCAACTACAATGAGCAGTTCTTC

D: .
V: TRBV20-1
J: TRBJ2-1
size: .
CDR3: CSAEDASSYNEQFF
DNA: TGCAGTGCTGAGGACGCCAGCTCCTACAATGAGCAGTTCTTC

D: TRBD2
V: TRBV4-1
J: TRBJ2-5
size: .
CDR3: CASSLTSGGFETQYF
DNA: TGCGCCAGCAGCCTTACTAGCGGGGGGTTTGAGACCCAGTACTTC